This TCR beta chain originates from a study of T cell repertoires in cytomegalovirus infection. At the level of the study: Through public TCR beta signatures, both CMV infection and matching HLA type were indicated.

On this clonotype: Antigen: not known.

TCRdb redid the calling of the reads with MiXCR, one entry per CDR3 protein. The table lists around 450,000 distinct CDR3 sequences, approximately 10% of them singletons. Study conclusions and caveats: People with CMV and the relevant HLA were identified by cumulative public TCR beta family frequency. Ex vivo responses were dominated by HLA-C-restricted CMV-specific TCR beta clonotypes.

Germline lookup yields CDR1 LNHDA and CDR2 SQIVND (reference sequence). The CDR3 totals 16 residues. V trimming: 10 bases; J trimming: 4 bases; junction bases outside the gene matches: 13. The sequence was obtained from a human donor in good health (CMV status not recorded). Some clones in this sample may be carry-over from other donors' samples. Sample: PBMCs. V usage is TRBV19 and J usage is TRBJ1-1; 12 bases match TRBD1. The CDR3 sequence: CATRNRGGQGATEAFF. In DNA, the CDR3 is TGTGCCACCCGTAACCGAGGGGGACAGGGGGCCACTGAAGCTTTCTTT.